The 17 T cell receptor beta chains in this list originate from one sample, sequenced in a study of a mutant IDH1 vaccine in newly diagnosed glioma. Assay: immunoSEQ multiplex PCR; the TCRdb copy retains only in-frame clones and omits some. The repertoire holds approximately 70,000 clones, with 70% to 80% as singletons. This sample's time point: baseline, week 1 (first vaccination visit). The sample's treatment: pre-vaccination baseline after standard-of-care therapy. Sequenced material: PBMCs, taken from a glioma patient treated with radiotherapy, temozolomide or both. Receptor source: a man between 50 and 59 years old with glioma.

The chain is built from TRBV19 and TRBJ2-3; 7 positions agree with TRBD2. The CDR3 has 14 amino acids. Per the germline V gene, CDR1 is LNHDA and CDR2 is SQIVND (reference sequence). V dropped 8 bases and J dropped 8; count of bases not matched to a gene: 13. This chain's CDR3 is CASSVNRGDGTQYF. The CDR3 coding sequence is TGTGCCAGTTCGGTGAACCGGGGGGACGGTACGCAGTATTTT.

The chain links TRBV10-2 to TRBJ1-5; D is undetermined. The CDR3 is 13 residues long. Germline CDR1 is WSHSY and CDR2 is SAAADI. Trimming cost V 2 bases and J 0 bases, with 2 bases left between them. The CDR3, as DNA: TGCGCCAGCAGTGAGGTTAGCAATCAGCCCCAGCATTTT. Its protein product is CASSEVSNQPQHF.

This chain connects TRBV29-1 to TRBJ2-2; the match to TRBD2 covers 11 bases. V trimming: 3 bases; J trimming: 4 bases; junction bases outside the gene matches: 1. The CDR3 is 14 amino acids. CDR1 SQVTM and CDR2 ANQGSEA come from the germline V gene. The CDR3 DNA follows: TGCAGCGTTGATCTAGCGGGGGGCACCGGGGAGCTGTTTTTT. The encoded protein is CSVDLAGGTGELFF.

The chain carries TRBV19 and TRBJ1-1, with TRBD1 matching 7 bases. V lost 7 bases and J lost 1; bases outside the gene matches: 6. This CDR3 is 14 amino acids long. From germline, CDR1 is LNHDA and CDR2 SQIVND (reference sequence). The CDR3 coding sequence is TGTGCCAGTAAGAGGGGGCTGGGGAACACTGAAGCTTTCTTT. Its protein product is CASKRGLGNTEAFF.

The gene calls are TRBV5-1 and TRBJ2-3, with TRBD2 matching over 10 bases. The CDR3 totals 15 residues. CDR1 is SGHRS and CDR2 is YFSETQ in the germline V gene. J lost 4 bases, V lost 2 bases, and 4 bases had no gene match. CDR3 amino acids: CASSLSGTSADTQYF. In nucleotides, the CDR3 is TGCGCCAGCAGCTTATCCGGGACTAGCGCAGATACGCAGTATTTT.

The J gene is TRBJ2-5, the V gene TRBV5-1; the D gene is possibly TRBD1 (6 bases). The V gene's germline CDR1 is SGHRS and CDR2 YFSETQ. V lost 3 bases and J 5 bases, leaving 11 bases between the germline ends. The CDR3 loop spans 13 amino acids. The CDR3 nucleotides read TGCGCCAGCAGCTACGGACAGCGGGAGACCCAGTACTTC. Its protein is CASSYGQRETQYF.

The V call is TRBV7-2, the J call TRBJ1-1, with D uncertain. V lost 5 bases to trimming and J lost 4 bases, with 14 bases between them. Per the germline V gene, CDR1 is SGHTA and CDR2 is FQGNSA. This CDR3 comprises 14 residues. CDR3 protein: CASSPVEQSTEAFF. The CDR3 DNA reads as TGTGCCAGCAGCCCCGTGGAGCAAAGCACTGAAGCTTTCTTT. Full variable domain (outside the CDR3, taken from reference TRBV7-2 and TRBJ1-1): GAGVSQSPSNKVTEKGKDVELRCDPISGHTALYWYRQSLGQGLEFLIYFQGNSAPDKSGLPSDRFSAERTGGSVSTLTIQRTQQEDSAVYLCASSPVEQSTEAFFGQGTRLTVV.

The chain uses TRBV30 and TRBJ1-1; no clear D. V dropped 3 bases and J dropped 3 bases, with 8 bases sitting between them. Germline V gene data show CDR1 as GTSNPN and CDR2 as SVGIG (reference sequence). The length of the CDR3 is 12 residues. The CDR3 coding sequence is TGTGCCTGGAGCTCTCCCTACACTGAAGCTTTCTTT. It encodes CAWSSPYTEAFF.

J is TRBJ1-4 and V is TRBV29-1; D is unresolved. Trimming cost V 4 bases and J 8 bases, with 8 bases left between them. The CDR3 totals 11 residues. Germline V gene lookup returns CDR1 SQVTM and CDR2 ANQGSEA. This CDR3 is CSVGQYEKLFF. The CDR3 DNA sequence: TGCAGCGTTGGCCAATACGAAAAACTGTTTTTT.

This chain uses TRBV18 with TRBJ1-5; D is possibly TRBD1 (5 bases). V lost 4 bases and J 6 bases, leaving 16 bases between the germline ends. Germline CDR1 reads KGHSH; CDR2 reads LQKENI. The CDR3 totals 15 residues. CDR3 sequence reads: CASSLTGGEGQPQHF. The DNA for the CDR3 is TGTGCCAGCTCACTCACAGGCGGGGAGGGTCAGCCCCAGCATTTT.

This clone was recorded a few times. CDR3 loop: CASSSGGTNEKLFF. The CDR3, as DNA: TGTGCCAGCAGCTCAGGGGGGACTAATGAAAAACTGTTTTTT. This chain uses TRBV7-9 with TRBJ1-4, with 7 positions matching TRBD1. The CDR3 runs to 14 residues. Looked up from germline, CDR1 is SEHNR and CDR2 is FQNEAQ (reference sequence). The junction had 1 base not matched to a gene; V was cut back by 4 bases and J by 2 bases.

A single count supports this clone. The chain uses TRBV30 and TRBJ1-5; 8 nucleotides agree with TRBD1. The junction had 3 bases not matched to a gene; V was cut back by 0 bases and J by 5 bases. The CDR3 totals 14 residues. Germline V gene data show CDR1 as GTSNPN and CDR2 as SVGIG (reference sequence). The CDR3 sequence is CAWSVGQGDQPQHF. CDR3 in DNA: TGTGCCTGGAGTGTAGGACAGGGCGATCAGCCCCAGCATTTT. Drawing the rest from reference TRBV30 and TRBJ1-5, the complete variable domain is SQTIHQWPATLVQPVGSPLSLECTVEGTSNPNLYWYRQAAGRGLQLLFYSVGIGQISSEVPQNLSASRPQDRQFILSSKKLLLSDSGFYLCAWSVGQGDQPQHFGDGTRLSIL.

This chain joins TRBV5-6 and TRBJ1-5; TRBD1 might be the D (6 bases). The V gene lost 2 bases and the J gene lost 2 bases, with 11 bases spanning the gap. The CDR3 contains 15 residues. Germline assignment: CDR1 SGHDT and CDR2 YYEEEE. CDR3 protein: CASSFYRERNQPQHF. The CDR3 nucleotides are TGTGCCAGCAGCTTCTACAGGGAGCGCAATCAGCCCCAGCATTTT.

This CDR3 is CASSDRVDPGNTIYF. CDR3 nucleotide sequence: TGTGCCAGCAGCGACAGGGTGGACCCTGGAAACACCATATATTTT. The chain combines TRBV9 with TRBJ1-3, with D perhaps matching TRBD1 (6 bases). There are 15 residues in the CDR3. Germline V lookup: CDR1 SGDLS, CDR2 YYNGEE. V was cut by 3 bases and J by 2 bases, with 12 bases left in between.

This clone was recorded once. This chain connects TRBV9 to TRBJ1-5, with D hard to call. The germline CDR1 and CDR2 sequences are SGDLS and YYNGEE. The V end lost 3 bases, the J end lost 1 base, and 5 bases lay between the germline ends. The CDR3 runs 13 residues. The CDR3 is CASSADSNQPQHF. As DNA, the CDR3 is TGTGCCAGCAGCGCTGACAGCAATCAGCCCCAGCATTTT. Drawing the rest from reference TRBV9 and TRBJ1-5, the complete variable domain is DSGVTQTPKHLITATGQRVTLRCSPRSGDLSVYWYQQSLDQGLQFLIQYYNGEERAKGNILERFSAQQFPDLHSELNLSSLELGDSALYFCASSADSNQPQHFGDGTRLSIL.

The chain recombines TRBV5-5 with TRBJ1-4; 8 bases match TRBD1. Trimming at V came to 1 base and at J to 7 bases, leaving 6 bases not matched to a gene. CDR1 is SGHKS, CDR2 YYEKEE, per germline (reference sequence). CDR3 length equals 15 residues. For the CDR3, the DNA is TGTGCCAGCAGCTTGTCCCAGGGGGCAAGTGAAAAACTGTTTTTT. It encodes CASSLSQGASEKLFF.

The V call is TRBV5-1, the J call TRBJ2-2; 7 bases map to TRBD2. The CDR3 covers 16 residues. Trimming cost V 4 bases and J 0 bases; bases outside gene matches: 6. From germline, CDR1 is SGHRS and CDR2 YFSETQ. CDR3 sequence (DNA): TGCGCCAGCAGCCGCGGGGACTACTCGAACACCGGGGAGCTGTTTTTT. Translated: CASSRGDYSNTGELFF.